This record covers a single T cell receptor beta chain. The antigen it recognizes is unknown. Per-base quality was not reported, and no clone a single base away is much larger than it. The roughly 38 donors, aged 6 to 90 years, were systemically healthy Caucasian individuals from Russia. Each donor gave about 9.8 milliliters of peripheral blood, drawn into EDTA-treated Vacutainer tubes. Ficoll-Paque density-gradient centrifugation was used to isolate PBMCs, with at least 7 million per sample. Total RNA, at least 6 micrograms per sample, was extracted from PBMCs with Trizol reagent. The percentages of naive CD45RAhigh/CD27high T cells were determined by flow cytometry on a PBMC aliquot from every donor. Libraries were constructed by 5' RACE. Sequencing instrument: Illumina HiSeq 2500. A second PCR of roughly 7 to 11 cycles was performed with a sample-barcoded 5' primer and a J-beta primer mix. A unique molecular identifier was introduced onto each TCR beta cDNA molecule by a template-switch 5' adaptor carrying 12 random nucleotides. At least 3 million CDR3-containing paired-end reads were obtained from each sample. First-strand cDNA synthesis was performed from all RNA using the Mint cDNA synthesis kit, with priming by a TRBC-specific oligonucleotide. Following uracil-DNA glycosylase treatment, a first 18-cycle PCR with universal primers M1SS and BC2_uni_R was performed on all cDNA. In the source study's methods: For normalization, 1 million high-quality reads, each with a distinct molecular identifier, were randomly selected from each sample. Reads sharing molecular identifiers were discarded rather than binned into consensus sequences. CDR3 identification, clonotype clustering and error correction used MiTCR with a Q25 quality threshold and the strictest error-elimination algorithm. Lower-bound total TCR beta diversity was estimated with a nonparametric unseen species model using Euler transformation. The public reads were reprocessed in TCRdb via fastp at Q25 and MiXCR, keeping in-frame beta chains. One record per CDR3 amino acid sequence lists the most common genes and DNA. The V and J calls reflect TCRdb's pipeline rather than the authors' work. Counted in this sample were 790,000 or so distinct CDR3 sequences; around three fifths of them appeared once. Clones ranked in the top ten supply roughly 24% of the sample.

These data originate in a study of blood T cells in healthy people across ages (dated by TCRdb to about 2015). Concerning the study at large: In model experiments, roughly one uniquely barcoded TCR beta cDNA molecule per two T cells was captured by template switching. The study measured age-related changes in TCR beta repertoire diversity using deep sequencing normalized with unique cDNA molecular identifiers. Donors were grouped into four age groups: young (average 16 years), middle-aged (about 38), aged (around 56) and long-lived (just over 80). To avoid experimental bias, donors of different ages were distributed randomly across sequencing lanes. The study analyzed two additional independent replicas of 1 million unique cDNA reads from the same blood draw for two donors, one aged 18 to 29 and one aged 80 or older.

Per the germline V gene, MDHEN is the CDR1 and SYDVKM is the CDR2. Taken from cysteine to phenylalanine, the CDR3 has 13 residues. The kept DNA is CDR3 alone, 39 bases in frame from the first base. Summary of the overall study and its limitations: The long-lived group showed more naive CD4+ T cells, fewer expanded clones and increased TCR diversity than the aged group, suggesting age selection. Because profiling used bulk unsorted PBMCs, naive and antigen-experienced compartments could not be compared conclusively. Estimates of total diversity based on one million sequenced T cells were considered lower bounds and underestimates. Because the CMV infection status of the donors was unknown, age-related changes in expanded clonotypes may potentially have been confounded. Observed TCR beta diversity per million T cells fell roughly linearly with age, and a significant reduction was already apparent by age around 40. A strong correlation was found between observed TCR beta diversity and the percentage of naive T cells measured by flow cytometry.

The material sequenced was blood. Recombination linked TRBV28 to TRBJ2-7; the D gene cannot be resolved reliably. The J call may be incorrect, as the DNA end agrees better with TRBJ2-4. The sequence was obtained from a man aged 40-55 years in good health. CDR3 loop: CASSLRPENIQYF. The DNA sequence is TGTGCCAGCAGTTTAAGACCCGAAAACATTCAGTACTTC.